Listed below are T cell receptor beta chains from one sample, sequenced in a study of cytomegalovirus exposure and HLA in healthy donors. Sequenced by immunoSEQ multiplex PCR; TCRdb stores in-frame clones only, minus some. The top ten clones hold 2% to 2.5% of a sample with over 150,000 clones, roughly 76% of them seen once. What was sequenced was PBMCs. These receptors originate from a male donor in good health and CMV-seronegative. Each CDR3 is given with its conserved first and last residue. The D gene is left open where the match is weak. A clone size is listed for some rows: how often the clone was seen (once, few, many), or a class if it is expanded.

J gene: TRBJ1-1
D gene: NA
V gene: TRBV5-1
clone size: NA
CDR3 protein: CASSPGTVFGNTEAFF
CDR3 DNA: TGCGCCAGCAGCCCCGGGACTGTCTTTGGGAACACTGAAGCTTTCTTT

J gene: TRBJ2-5
D gene: TRBD1
V gene: TRBV7-9
clone size: few
CDR3 protein: CASSLGTRQGYQETQYF
CDR3 DNA: TGTGCCAGCAGCTTGGGCACACGACAGGGGTACCAAGAGACCCAGTACTTC

J gene: TRBJ2-1
D gene: NA
V gene: TRBV14
clone size: NA
CDR3 protein: CASSQASEYNEQFF
CDR3 DNA: TGTGCCAGCAGCCAAGCTTCGGAGTACAATGAGCAGTTCTTC

J gene: TRBJ1-1
D gene: NA
V gene: TRBV11-2
clone size: NA
CDR3 protein: CASSIGSEGTEAFF
CDR3 DNA: TGTGCCAGCAGCATTGGGTCGGAGGGCACTGAAGCTTTCTTT

J gene: TRBJ1-1
D gene: NA
V gene: TRBV5-6
clone size: NA
CDR3 protein: CASSFVVGGNAEAFF
CDR3 DNA: TGTGCCAGCAGCTTCGTTGTGGGAGGAAACGCTGAAGCTTTCTTT

J gene: TRBJ2-2
D gene: NA
V gene: TRBV18
clone size: NA
CDR3 protein: CASSPTETGELFF
CDR3 DNA: TGTGCCAGCTCACCTACAGAGACCGGGGAGCTGTTTTTT

J gene: TRBJ1-1
D gene: TRBD1
V gene: TRBV7-2
clone size: NA
CDR3 protein: CASSWALTGEAFF
CDR3 DNA: TGTGCCAGCAGCTGGGCCCTGACAGGGGAGGCTTTCTTT

J gene: TRBJ1-6
D gene: TRBD1
V gene: TRBV6-6
clone size: NA
CDR3 protein: CASTTGTGGSAPLHF
CDR3 DNA: TGTGCCAGCACTACCGGGACAGGGGGCAGCGCACCCCTCCACTTT

J gene: TRBJ2-2
D gene: TRBD2
V gene: TRBV5-4
clone size: NA
CDR3 protein: CASSLQLAGAGELFF
CDR3 DNA: TGTGCCAGCAGCTTGCAACTAGCGGGGGCCGGGGAGCTGTTTTTT

J gene: TRBJ1-1
D gene: TRBD1
V gene: TRBV7-9
clone size: NA
CDR3 protein: CASSWGQGMAAEAFF
CDR3 DNA: TGTGCCAGCAGCTGGGGACAGGGGATGGCGGCTGAAGCTTTCTTT

J gene: TRBJ2-3
D gene: NA
V gene: TRBV11-3
clone size: NA
CDR3 protein: CASSLDRSDTQYF
CDR3 DNA: TGTGCCAGCAGCCTGGACAGATCAGATACGCAGTATTTT

J gene: TRBJ2-7
D gene: NA
V gene: TRBV19
clone size: NA
CDR3 protein: CASSDGANLPYEQYF
CDR3 DNA: TGTGCCAGTAGTGACGGAGCCAACCTACCCTACGAGCAGTACTTC

J gene: TRBJ2-7
D gene: TRBD1
V gene: TRBV5-5
clone size: NA
CDR3 protein: CASSFGTGSYEQYF
CDR3 DNA: TGTGCCAGCAGCTTCGGGACAGGGAGCTACGAGCAGTACTTC

J gene: TRBJ2-2
D gene: TRBD1
V gene: TRBV5-4
clone size: NA
CDR3 protein: CASSTDRGRAGELFF
CDR3 DNA: TGTGCCAGCAGCACCGACAGGGGGCGCGCCGGGGAGCTGTTTTTT

J gene: TRBJ1-2
D gene: NA
V gene: TRBV19
clone size: NA
CDR3 protein: CASSMGQPYGYTF
CDR3 DNA: TGTGCCAGTAGTATGGGGCAGCCCTATGGCTACACCTTC

J gene: TRBJ1-1
D gene: TRBD1
V gene: TRBV27
clone size: NA
CDR3 protein: CASSPATGEVAEAFF
CDR3 DNA: TGTGCCAGCAGTCCCGCGACAGGGGAGGTGGCTGAAGCTTTCTTT

J gene: TRBJ1-1
D gene: NA
V gene: TRBV5-4
clone size: NA
CDR3 protein: CASSLGGNTEAFF
CDR3 DNA: TGTGCCAGCAGCCTCGGTGGGAACACTGAAGCTTTCTTT

J gene: TRBJ2-5
D gene: NA
V gene: TRBV10-2
clone size: NA
CDR3 protein: CASSRELYQETQYF
CDR3 DNA: TGCGCCAGCAGCCGGGAGCTGTACCAAGAGACCCAGTACTTC

J gene: TRBJ1-2
D gene: NA
V gene: TRBV7-2
clone size: NA
CDR3 protein: CASSSKPGNRGEGYTF
CDR3 DNA: TGTGCCAGCAGCTCCAAGCCGGGAAACCGTGGAGAGGGCTACACCTTC

J gene: TRBJ1-1
D gene: NA
V gene: TRBV30
clone size: NA
CDR3 protein: CAWITDINTEAFF
CDR3 DNA: TGTGCCTGGATCACGGACATTAACACTGAAGCTTTCTTT

J gene: TRBJ1-3
D gene: TRBD1
V gene: TRBV7-2
clone size: NA
CDR3 protein: CASSITGTGPNTIYF
CDR3 DNA: TGTGCCAGCAGCATTACCGGGACAGGGCCCAACACCATATATTTT

J gene: TRBJ2-5
D gene: TRBD1
V gene: TRBV11-2
clone size: NA
CDR3 protein: CASSLGGTGQETQYF
CDR3 DNA: TGTGCCAGCAGCTTAGGGGGGACAGGGCAAGAGACCCAGTACTTC

J gene: TRBJ2-1
D gene: TRBD2
V gene: TRBV27
clone size: NA
CDR3 protein: CASGSGGAYNEQFF
CDR3 DNA: TGTGCCAGCGGGAGCGGGGGGGCTTACAATGAGCAGTTCTTC

J gene: TRBJ1-4
D gene: NA
V gene: TRBV7-9
clone size: NA
CDR3 protein: CASSLTVLNEKLFF
CDR3 DNA: TGTGCCAGCAGCTTAACAGTGCTGAATGAAAAACTGTTTTTT

J gene: TRBJ1-1
D gene: TRBD1
V gene: TRBV7-9
clone size: once
CDR3 protein: CASSTKNRGEAFF
CDR3 DNA: TGTGCCAGCAGCACAAAAAACAGGGGCGAGGCTTTCTTT

J gene: TRBJ1-1
D gene: NA
V gene: TRBV10-2
clone size: few
CDR3 protein: CASSESAGAGTEAFF
CDR3 DNA: TGCGCCAGCAGTGAGTCGGCAGGGGCAGGAACTGAAGCTTTCTTT

J gene: TRBJ1-2
D gene: NA
V gene: TRBV6-5
clone size: NA
CDR3 protein: CASSYSRSGFYGYTF
CDR3 DNA: TGTGCCAGCAGTTACTCGAGGTCCGGGTTCTATGGCTACACCTTC

J gene: TRBJ2-3
D gene: NA
V gene: TRBV29-1
clone size: NA
CDR3 protein: CSVAQGGPDTQYF
CDR3 DNA: TGCAGCGTTGCTCAGGGAGGCCCAGATACGCAGTATTTT

J gene: TRBJ2-1
D gene: NA
V gene: TRBV9
clone size: NA
CDR3 protein: CASSVEEYNEQFF
CDR3 DNA: TGTGCCAGCAGCGTAGAGGAGTACAATGAGCAGTTCTTC

J gene: TRBJ2-2
D gene: TRBD1
V gene: TRBV4-2
clone size: NA
CDR3 protein: CASSTRDRDTGELFF
CDR3 DNA: TGTGCCAGCAGCACCCGGGACAGGGACACCGGGGAGCTGTTTTTT

J gene: TRBJ1-5
D gene: NA
V gene: TRBV19
clone size: once
CDR3 protein: CASSIAEYSNQPQHF
CDR3 DNA: TGTGCCAGTAGTATAGCGGAGTATAGCAATCAGCCCCAGCATTTT

J gene: TRBJ1-2
D gene: NA
V gene: TRBV7-8
clone size: NA
CDR3 protein: CASSSQTANYGYTF
CDR3 DNA: TGTGCCAGCAGCTCCCAGACAGCTAACTATGGCTACACCTTC

J gene: TRBJ1-6
D gene: TRBD1
V gene: TRBV5-4
clone size: NA
CDR3 protein: CASNIHRGNSPLHF
CDR3 DNA: TGTGCCAGCAACATACACAGGGGGAATTCACCCCTCCACTTT

J gene: TRBJ1-4
D gene: NA
V gene: TRBV21-1
clone size: NA
CDR3 protein: CASSKVVRDATNEKLFF
CDR3 DNA: TGTGCCAGCAGCAAAGTGGTTAGAGATGCCACTAATGAAAAACTGTTTTTT

J gene: TRBJ2-2
D gene: NA
V gene: TRBV9
clone size: NA
CDR3 protein: CASSNQVGVRSGELFF
CDR3 DNA: TGTGCCAGCAGCAACCAGGTCGGGGTCCGGTCCGGGGAGCTGTTTTTT

J gene: TRBJ2-7
D gene: TRBD1
V gene: TRBV6-1
clone size: NA
CDR3 protein: CASSEPQGIPYEQYF
CDR3 DNA: TGTGCCAGCAGTGAACCACAGGGGATCCCCTACGAGCAGTACTTC

J gene: TRBJ2-6
D gene: TRBD2
V gene: TRBV30
clone size: once
CDR3 protein: CAWLRGTGANVLTF
CDR3 DNA: TGTGCCTGGTTGCGGGGGACTGGGGCCAACGTCCTGACTTTC

J gene: TRBJ2-1
D gene: NA
V gene: TRBV2
clone size: few
CDR3 protein: CASSEWVGFDNEQFF
CDR3 DNA: TGTGCCAGCAGTGAGTGGGTGGGCTTTGACAATGAGCAGTTCTTC

J gene: TRBJ2-3
D gene: TRBD1
V gene: TRBV5-6
clone size: once
CDR3 protein: CASSRDRGVLAQNTQYF
CDR3 DNA: TGTGCCAGCAGCCGGGACAGGGGAGTACTAGCACAAAATACGCAGTATTTT

J gene: TRBJ1-1
D gene: NA
V gene: TRBV7-9
clone size: NA
CDR3 protein: CASSLGQNTEAFF
CDR3 DNA: TGTGCCAGCAGCTTAGGACAGAACACTGAAGCTTTCTTT

J gene: TRBJ2-1
D gene: TRBD1
V gene: TRBV2
clone size: NA
CDR3 protein: CASSEFRARQGSSNEQFF
CDR3 DNA: TGTGCCAGCAGTGAATTTAGGGCCCGACAGGGAAGCAGCAATGAGCAGTTCTTC

J gene: TRBJ1-6
D gene: NA
V gene: TRBV6-1
clone size: NA
CDR3 protein: CASSIQYSPLHF
CDR3 DNA: TGTGCCAGCAGCATACAATATTCACCCCTCCACTTT

J gene: TRBJ2-1
D gene: TRBD1
V gene: TRBV6-1
clone size: NA
CDR3 protein: CASRTGTGIHEQFF
CDR3 DNA: TGTGCCAGCAGGACCGGGACAGGTATTCATGAGCAGTTCTTC

J gene: TRBJ2-7
D gene: TRBD1
V gene: TRBV15
clone size: NA
CDR3 protein: CATSRLQGVYEQYF
CDR3 DNA: TGTGCCACCAGCAGATTACAGGGGGTTTACGAGCAGTACTTC

J gene: TRBJ2-6
D gene: NA
V gene: TRBV18
clone size: once
CDR3 protein: CASSPTGGSGANVLTF
CDR3 DNA: TGTGCCAGCTCACCAACCGGGGGCTCTGGGGCCAACGTCCTGACTTTC

J gene: TRBJ2-2
D gene: TRBD1
V gene: TRBV6-6
clone size: NA
CDR3 protein: CASSNRDRASGELFF
CDR3 DNA: TGTGCCAGCAGTAACCGGGACAGGGCGTCCGGGGAGCTGTTTTTT

J gene: TRBJ1-2
D gene: TRBD1
V gene: TRBV5-1
clone size: once
CDR3 protein: CASSFEPRDRLRYGYGYTF
CDR3 DNA: TGCGCCAGCAGCTTTGAACCCCGGGACAGGTTGCGCTATGGCTATGGCTACACCTTC

J gene: TRBJ2-3
D gene: NA
V gene: TRBV10-1
clone size: NA
CDR3 protein: CASSLGSGKTDTQYF
CDR3 DNA: TGCGCCAGCAGTTTGGGGAGTGGGAAAACAGATACGCAGTATTTT

J gene: TRBJ2-7
D gene: TRBD1
V gene: TRBV19
clone size: NA
CDR3 protein: CASSKAGQGDYEQYF
CDR3 DNA: TGTGCCAGTAGTAAGGCAGGACAGGGAGACTACGAGCAGTACTTC

J gene: TRBJ2-6
D gene: TRBD1
V gene: TRBV5-4
clone size: NA
CDR3 protein: CASSSGQAGSGANVLTF
CDR3 DNA: TGTGCCAGCAGCTCGGGACAGGCCGGCTCTGGGGCCAACGTCCTGACTTTC

J gene: TRBJ1-5
D gene: NA
V gene: TRBV10-2
clone size: NA
CDR3 protein: CASSPSRSNQPQHF
CDR3 DNA: TGCGCCAGCAGTCCCTCGAGGAGCAATCAGCCCCAGCATTTT

J gene: TRBJ1-2
D gene: NA
V gene: TRBV4-2
clone size: NA
CDR3 protein: CASSQDAAAWSYGYTF
CDR3 DNA: TGTGCCAGCAGCCAAGATGCGGCCGCTTGGTCCTATGGCTACACCTTC

J gene: TRBJ1-4
D gene: NA
V gene: TRBV29-1
clone size: NA
CDR3 protein: CSVEEVGGKLFF
CDR3 DNA: TGCAGCGTTGAAGAGGTCGGGGGGAAACTGTTTTTT

J gene: TRBJ1-1
D gene: NA
V gene: TRBV30
clone size: NA
CDR3 protein: CAWMAFRGVNTEAFF
CDR3 DNA: TGTGCCTGGATGGCCTTCAGGGGAGTGAACACTGAAGCTTTCTTT

J gene: TRBJ1-4
D gene: NA
V gene: TRBV27
clone size: NA
CDR3 protein: CASSPGGATNEKLFF
CDR3 DNA: TGTGCCAGCAGTCCGGGGGGGGCAACTAATGAAAAACTGTTTTTT